These 10 T cell receptor beta chains originate from one sample sequenced in a study of shared clonotypes between healthy human individuals (TCRdb year 2020). Receptor libraries were prepared by the immunoSEQ multiplex PCR assay. The clones in this table, taken by TCRdb from immuneACCESS, are in-frame only. Not every clone is retained; where verified, under half of the shortfall comes from an unresolved V gene, and the cause of the rest is unknown. The sample includes 1 million to 1.3 million clones, with 75% to 85% observed a single time. Jointly, the top ten make up roughly 0.65% of the sample. Input material: memory CD4+ T cells from PBMCs. The cell subset or site label, read with the paper, signifies: CD45RA-negative fraction. The receptor source for this set is a man aged 18 to 30 in good health. Some clones in this sample may be carry-over from other donors' samples.

This chain links TRBV18 with TRBJ1-5; D is possibly TRBD1 (6 bases). CDR1 is KGHSH, CDR2 LQKENI, per germline. The CDR3 has 15 residues. Trimming removed 5 bases at V and 6 bases at J, with 17 bases between. CDR3 DNA sequence: TGTGCCAGCTCAAAGAACACAGGGAGGCTTCAGCCCCAGCATTTT. The encoded protein is CASSKNTGRLQPQHF.

Regarding this clone: Other nucleotide sequences in the sample specify the same CDR3. This rearrangement joins TRBV5-1 to TRBJ2-1; 7 nucleotides align to TRBD2. J was trimmed by 4 bases and V by 3 bases; bases with no gene match: 7. This CDR3 is built from 15 residues. Germline CDR1 is SGHRS and CDR2 is YFSETQ. The CDR3 is CASSSGGRGYNEQFF. For the CDR3, the DNA is TGCGCCAGCAGCTCGGGCGGGAGAGGATACAATGAGCAGTTCTTC.

This clone was counted a few times. This chain links TRBV6-5 with TRBJ2-2; 12 bases fit TRBD2. Germline V gene lookup returns CDR1 MNHEY and CDR2 SVGAGI. Germline trimming cut 5 bases from V and 5 bases from J; bases unmatched to any gene: 3. The CDR3 loop spans 15 amino acids. CDR3 nucleotides: TGTGCCAGCAGTGTCGGACTAGCGGGGACCGGGGAGCTGTTTTTT. As protein: CASSVGLAGTGELFF.

This clone came up many times. V gene TRBV15 combines with J gene TRBJ1-4, with D maybe TRBD1 (6 bases). Germline CDR1 and CDR2: LNHNV and YYDKDF (reference sequence). The ends were cut back, 1 base at V and 7 bases at J, with 16 bases in the middle. The CDR3 totals 16 residues. In DNA, the CDR3 is TGTGCCACCAGCAGAGCTGACGGGGGCGCCGGTGAAAAACTGTTTTTT. Protein sequence: CATSRADGGAGEKLFF.

The chain couples TRBV5-1 to TRBJ2-5; D gene uncertain. V shed 2 bases and J shed 5 bases, with 10 bases lying between them. CDR3 length: 13 residues. Per germline, CDR1 SGHRS and CDR2 YFSETQ. CDR3 sequence reads: CASSLQVGETQYF. CDR3 nucleotide sequence: TGCGCCAGCAGCTTACAAGTGGGGGAGACCCAGTACTTC.

The chain is built from TRBV9 and TRBJ2-7; the D gene is possibly TRBD2 (6 bases). Germline V CDR1 and CDR2: SGDLS, YYNGEE. V was trimmed by 7 bases and J by 6 bases, leaving 17 bases between them. The CDR3 loop spans 13 amino acids. The CDR3 here is CASRRGISGEQYF. The CDR3 DNA reads as TGTGCCAGCCGACGCGGGATATCGGGCGAGCAGTACTTC.

This sequence joins TRBV9 and TRBJ2-2, with TRBD2 matching 11 bases. V was clipped by 2 bases and J by 7 bases; unmatched bases: 7. Per the germline V gene, CDR1 is SGDLS and CDR2 is YYNGEE. The CDR3 covers 16 residues. The CDR3 DNA reads as TGTGCCAGCAGCGTTACTAGCGGGAGTTTATACGGGGAGCTGTTTTTT. Translation: CASSVTSGSLYGELFF.

The rearrangement links TRBV27 to TRBJ1-1; TRBD1 agrees at 7 bases. CDR3 length equals 15 residues. Losses at the gene ends were 6 bases for V and 1 base for J; bases not matched to a gene: 8. Germline lookup yields CDR1 MNHEY and CDR2 SMNVEV (reference sequence). The CDR3 DNA reads as TGTGCCAGCAGGGCCCTGGGACAGCAGAACACTGAAGCTTTCTTT. It is translated as CASRALGQQNTEAFF.

A word on this clone: Other DNA sequences within the sample encode an identical CDR3. The chain couples TRBV28 to TRBJ2-6; 8 bases are a match to TRBD2. The germline V gene has CDR1 MDHEN and CDR2 SYDVKM. The CDR3 is 15 amino acids. V was pared by 6 bases and J by 4 bases, with 5 bases of the junction left unmatched. The CDR3: CASRPGGAGANVLTF. The CDR3 DNA sequence: TGTGCCAGCAGGCCGGGGGGGGCCGGGGCCAACGTCCTGACTTTC.

This clone was counted only a few times. The chain employs TRBV11-2 and TRBJ2-5, with D perhaps matching TRBD1 (5 bases). V was shortened by 6 bases and J by 1 base, with 9 bases between the two germline ends. This CDR3 is 13 amino acids long. Germline-derived CDR1 and CDR2 are SGHAT and FQNNGV. The CDR3 loop is CASSRRVQETQYF. As DNA, the CDR3 is TGTGCCAGCAGTCGCAGGGTCCAAGAGACCCAGTACTTC. Looking up the rest from reference TRBV11-2 and TRBJ2-5 gives the full variable domain: EAGVAQSPRYKIIEKRQSVAFWCNPISGHATLYWYQQILGQGPKLLIQFQNNGVVDDSQLPKDRFSAERLKGVDSTLKIQPAKLEDSAVYLCASSRRVQETQYFGPGTRLLVL.